Listed here are 15 T cell receptor beta chains from one sample, sequenced in a study of PD-L1 blockade in urothelial cancer (dated 2017 in TCRdb). The library was prepared using the immunoSEQ multiplex PCR assay. As stored in TCRdb, this immuneACCESS dataset retains in-frame rearrangements with V and J assigned. A fraction of the clones does not appear; measured against another copy, unresolved V genes explain less than half of the discrepancy, and the remainder lacks a known reason. In this sample the table shows 90,000 to 120,000 clones, roughly 84% of which occur a single time. Of the sample, 2% to 2.5% is held by the ten largest clones. The source material was PBMCs, sampled around atezolizumab (anti-PD-L1) treatment. The receptors shown here come from a man aged 45 to 65 with urothelial cancer.

The V gene is TRBV15, the J gene TRBJ2-1, with D perhaps TRBD1 (7 bases). V was clipped by 4 bases and J by 9 bases, with 19 bases between them. The germline V gene has CDR1 LNHNV and CDR2 YYDKDF (reference sequence). This CDR3 is built from 15 residues. CDR3 in amino acids: CATSKAGQGVGEQFF. Written as DNA, the CDR3 is TGTGCCACCAGCAAGGCGGGGCAGGGGGTTGGTGAGCAGTTCTTC.

This clone showed up just a few times. Its ends do not fully match the called genes, so a read error is possible. The chain has TRBV7-7 and TRBJ2-7, with 8 bases fitting TRBD1. The CDR3 sequence is 15 residues long. CDR1 is SSHAT, CDR2 FNYEAQ, per germline (reference sequence). Here the CDR3 reads CASSRPGQVSYEQYF. The DNA of the CDR3 is TGTGCTAGCAGTCGCCCGGGACAGGTTTCCTACGAGCAGTACTTC.

The chain uses TRBV6-1 and TRBJ2-5, with 8 bases aligning to TRBD2. The germline V gene encodes CDR1 MNHNS and CDR2 SASEGT. The ends lost 1 base at V and 6 bases at J; junction bases unmatched: 13. CDR3 length: 17 residues. The CDR3 loop is CASSEGNPGTRGQTQYF. The CDR3 bases are TGTGCCAGCAGTGAAGGGAATCCCGGGACTAGAGGCCAGACCCAGTACTTC.

This rearrangement joins TRBV5-6 to TRBJ2-4, with D possibly TRBD1 on 5 matching bases. V was pared by 4 bases and J by 1 base, with 21 bases between. Germline assignment: CDR1 SGHDT and CDR2 YYEEEE. This CDR3 has 18 residues. CDR3 coding DNA: TGTGCCAGCAGCGAGTTAGGGGATTTGAGTAGGGCCAAAAACATTCAGTACTTC. As protein: CASSELGDLSRAKNIQYF.

V gene TRBV11-1 combines with J gene TRBJ2-5; 7 bases align to TRBD2. Germline V gives CDR1 SGHAT, CDR2 FQDESV (reference sequence). V lost 5 bases to trimming and J lost 5 bases; unmatched junction nucleotides: 14. The CDR3 is 16 residues long. The CDR3, as DNA: TGTGCCAGCAGCAGACGAGTCACGGGAGGAGCCGAGACCCAGTACTTC. It encodes CASSRRVTGGAETQYF.

The rearrangement links TRBV6-5 to TRBJ1-1; 7 bases are shared with TRBD1. The CDR3 runs 15 residues. The junction had 4 bases not matched to a gene; V was cut back by 2 bases and J by 1 base. Germline V gene sequence: CDR1 MNHEY, CDR2 SVGAGI. The CDR3 sequence is CASSYLGTANTEAFF. Here the CDR3 DNA reads TGTGCCAGCAGTTACCTCGGGACAGCGAACACTGAAGCTTTCTTT.

The chain carries TRBV5-8 and TRBJ1-2, with 8 bases that match TRBD1. V shed 0 bases, J shed 4 bases, and the junction held 5 bases outside the gene matches. Germline CDR1 reads SGHTS; CDR2 reads YDEGEE. The length of the CDR3 is 15 residues. The CDR3 sequence is CASSLGQGLSYGYTF. CDR3 in DNA: TGTGCCAGCAGCTTGGGACAGGGGCTCTCCTATGGCTACACCTTC.

The chain combines TRBV7-9 with TRBJ2-7, with D unclear. Per the germline V gene, CDR1 is SEHNR and CDR2 is FQNEAQ (reference sequence). The CDR3 has 14 amino acids. Trimming cost V 5 bases and J 2 bases, with 13 bases left between them. The CDR3 DNA is TGTGCCAGCAGCCTCCTTGCGCCTCCCTACGAGCAGTACTTC. It specifies CASSLLAPPYEQYF.

The J gene is TRBJ2-5, the V gene TRBV10-3; 10 bases agree with TRBD2. The length of the CDR3 is 14 residues. V lost 4 bases to trimming and J lost 2 bases; unmatched junction nucleotides: 1. Germline CDR1 reads ENHRY; CDR2 reads SYGVKD. The CDR3 sequence: CAISGTSGQETQYF. For the CDR3, the DNA is TGTGCCATCAGTGGGACTAGCGGACAAGAGACCCAGTACTTC.

The chain recombines TRBV27 with TRBJ1-5; D perhaps matches TRBD1 (5 bases). Trimming pared 3 bases from V and 4 bases from J, leaving 10 bases between. The CDR3 is made up of 14 amino acids. Germline V CDR1 and CDR2: MNHEY, SMNVEV (reference sequence). The CDR3 spells CASSFQGLNQPQHF. The CDR3 DNA reads as TGTGCCAGCAGTTTTCAGGGACTTAATCAGCCCCAGCATTTT.

The chain joins TRBV18 to TRBJ2-3; D may be TRBD2 (6 bases). V dropped 3 bases and J dropped 6 bases, with 13 bases sitting between them. CDR3 length: 14 amino acids. Germline assignment: CDR1 KGHSH and CDR2 LQKENI. This chain's CDR3 is CASSPDARGDTQYF. The DNA of the CDR3 is TGTGCCAGCTCACCTGATGCTCGGGGGGATACGCAGTATTTT.

This sequence joins TRBV29-1 and TRBJ2-1; D not certain. V shed 8 bases and J shed 0 bases, with 11 bases lying between them. The CDR3 has 13 residues. Germline loops: CDR1 SQVTM, CDR2 ANQGSEA. For the CDR3, the DNA is TGCAGCTTATCCCCTAGCTCCTACAATGAGCAGTTCTTC. As protein: CSLSPSSYNEQFF.

This chain joins TRBV5-1 and TRBJ2-7, with TRBD2 as a possible D gene (5 bases). In germline, CDR1 is SGHRS, CDR2 YFSETQ. Trimming left V 2 bases short and J 3 bases short, with 9 bases between. The CDR3 has 13 residues. The CDR3 region has the DNA TGCGCCAGCAGCTTACGGGAACGCTACGAGCAGTACTTC. This sequence encodes CASSLRERYEQYF.

J is TRBJ1-5 and V is TRBV6-6; 9 bases fit TRBD1. Germline values: CDR1 MNHNY, CDR2 SVGAGI (reference sequence). Trimming at V came to 4 bases and at J to 0 bases, leaving 4 bases not matched to a gene. This CDR3 has 16 amino acids. The CDR3 DNA reads as TGTGCCAGCAGTTTCGTACAGGGGGCTAGCAATCAGCCCCAGCATTTT. Protein sequence: CASSFVQGASNQPQHF.

The V call is TRBV7-2, the J call TRBJ2-1, with TRBD1 identical over 7 bases. Per the germline V gene, CDR1 is SGHTA and CDR2 is FQGNSA. CDR3 length equals 15 residues. V shed 3 bases, J shed 5 bases, and the junction held 7 bases outside the gene matches. In nucleotides, the CDR3 is TGTGCCAGCAGCTTTCCGCTGGGACAGCACAATGAGCAGTTCTTC. It is translated as CASSFPLGQHNEQFF.